A single sample is the source of the 19 T cell receptor beta chains below, sequenced in a study of blood T cell repertoires in COVID-19. Method: immunoSEQ multiplex PCR; TCRdb's copy keeps in-frame clones and lacks some. The table has 120,000 to 150,000 clones, roughly 90% seen once. Sequencing was done on a sample of PBMCs or T cells enriched from blood (not recorded which). The receptors come from a woman under 40 with acute COVID-19.

A single count supports this clone. The chain carries TRBV28 and TRBJ1-2; TRBD1 is a possible D gene (5 bases). Between the trimmed V and J ends, which lost 8 bases and 4 bases, there was a span of 20 bases. Germline loops: CDR1 MDHEN, CDR2 SYDVKM. This CDR3 contains 15 residues. CDR3: CASGTSGGNIYGYTF. The CDR3 DNA reads as TGTGCCAGCGGGACCTCCGGGGGTAACATCTATGGCTACACCTTC.

This clone was recorded only once. The rearrangement joins TRBV23-1 to TRBJ2-2, with 10 bases fitting TRBD1. TRBV23-1 is classed as an ORF, of uncertain function. This CDR3 is 18 amino acids long. V lost 0 bases, J lost 0 bases, and 4 bases stayed unmatched. In DNA, the CDR3 is TGCGCCAGCAGTCAATCGAGGACAGGGGGATCGAACACCGGGGAGCTGTTTTTT. It specifies CASSQSRTGGSNTGELFF.

The genes are TRBV30 and TRBJ2-2, with TRBD1 matching over 7 bases. The CDR3 consists of 16 residues. Trimming took 0 bases from V and 7 from J; bases not matched to a gene: 11. The germline CDR1 and CDR2 sequences are GTSNPN and SVGIG (reference sequence). The DNA for the CDR3 is TGTGCCTGGAGTGTAACACTGGGGACAGTATTCGGGGAGCTGTTTTTT. It yields the protein CAWSVTLGTVFGELFF.

The gene calls are TRBV4-1 and TRBJ2-3, with 7 bases fitting TRBD2. Losses at the gene ends were 4 bases for V and 0 bases for J; bases not matched to a gene: 19. CDR1 MGHRA and CDR2 YSYEKL come from the germline V gene. There are 20 residues in the CDR3. The CDR3 sequence is CASSPRTAQRDYRSTDTQYF. The DNA of the CDR3 is TGCGCCAGCAGCCCACGGACTGCCCAGCGGGATTATAGGAGCACAGATACGCAGTATTTT.

The chain couples TRBV28 to TRBJ1-2; 8 nucleotides match TRBD1. Germline CDR1 and CDR2: MDHEN and SYDVKM. The CDR3 covers 14 residues. V trimming: 6 bases; J trimming: 5 bases; junction bases outside the gene matches: 8. CDR3 sequence: CASSTYDRGYGYTF. CDR3 DNA: TGTGCCAGCAGCACTTACGACAGGGGATATGGCTACACCTTC.

V is TRBV28 and J is TRBJ1-5, with TRBD1 matching 8 bases. CDR3 length equals 14 residues. The V gene's germline CDR1 is MDHEN and CDR2 SYDVKM. V shed 6 bases, J shed 4 bases, and the junction held 5 bases outside the gene matches. CDR3 amino acids: CASRQGVKNQPQHF. CDR3 coding DNA: TGTGCCAGCAGACAGGGGGTGAAGAATCAGCCCCAGCATTTT. Complete variable domain (other parts from reference TRBV28 and TRBJ1-5): DVKVTQSSRYLVKRTGEKVFLECVQDMDHENMFWYRQDPGLGLRLIYFSYDVKMKEKGDIPEGYSVSREKKERFSLILESASTNQTSMYLCASRQGVKNQPQHFGDGTRLSIL.

This chain links TRBV7-3 with TRBJ2-1, with no clear D. The V and J ends lost 1 base and 0 bases respectively, with 10 bases between them. Per germline, CDR1 SGHTA and CDR2 FQGTGA. The CDR3 runs 16 residues. The CDR3 sequence is CASSLITASSYNEQFF. CDR3 bases: TGTGCCAGCAGCTTAATTACTGCAAGCTCCTACAATGAGCAGTTCTTC.

The chain combines TRBV7-2 with TRBJ2-1; 12 positions agree with TRBD2. Germline-derived CDR1 and CDR2 are SGHTA and FQGNSA. The CDR3 spans 17 residues. J was trimmed by 2 bases and V by 2 bases; bases with no gene match: 4. CDR3 in amino acids: CASSLILAGGPYNEQFF. The CDR3 bases are TGTGCCAGCAGCTTAATACTAGCGGGAGGCCCCTACAATGAGCAGTTCTTC.

The chain couples TRBV27 to TRBJ2-7; TRBD2 might be the D (6 bases). The germline V gene encodes CDR1 MNHEY and CDR2 SMNVEV (reference sequence). Trimming shortened V by 6 bases and J by 2 bases, and 14 bases separated the two germline ends. The CDR3 totals 14 residues. DNA of the CDR3: TGTGCCAGCAGGGAGGGGCAGGAAACCTACGAGCAGTACTTC. It specifies CASREGQETYEQYF.

This clone was detected only once. J is TRBJ1-2 and V is TRBV3-1 (or the pseudogene TRBV3-2); unclear D gene. V lost 4 bases and J lost 8, with 11 bases in between. CDR1 is LGHDT, CDR2 YNNKEL, per germline (reference sequence). This CDR3 comprises 12 residues. CDR3 protein: CASSRLGSGYTF. CDR3 DNA sequence: TGTGCCAGCAGCCGATTGGGGAGCGGCTACACCTTC.

The rearrangement links TRBV29-1 to TRBJ2-7; the D is unclear. There are 13 residues in the CDR3. Germline lookup yields CDR1 SQVTM and CDR2 ANQGSEA. Trimming shortened V by 4 bases and J by 0 bases, and 10 bases separated the two germline ends. CDR3 protein: CSVALPDSYEQYF. CDR3 DNA: TGCAGCGTTGCCTTGCCAGACTCCTACGAGCAGTACTTC.

V usage is TRBV5-6 and J usage is TRBJ2-2; 14 positions match TRBD2. This CDR3 region has 15 residues. Losses at the gene ends were 4 bases for V and 6 bases for J; bases not matched to a gene: 2. Germline values: CDR1 SGHDT, CDR2 YYEEEE. CDR3 amino acids: CASSRLAGGPGELFF. The CDR3 DNA follows: TGTGCCAGCAGCCGACTAGCGGGAGGGCCCGGGGAGCTGTTTTTT.

This clone has a single count. This chain connects TRBV9 to TRBJ2-1, with 9 positions matching TRBD1. V gave up 0 bases and J gave up 1 base; unmatched junction bases: 8. The CDR3 has 18 residues. The germline V gene has CDR1 SGDLS and CDR2 YYNGEE. The CDR3 DNA sequence: TGTGCCAGCAGCGTAGAGGGGGACAGGGCTGCATCCTACAATGAGCAGTTCTTC. Protein product: CASSVEGDRAASYNEQFF.

This clone was observed once. CDR3 sequence (DNA): TGCGCCAGCCGGGGGGTAGAGACCGGGGAGCTGTTTTTT. It is translated as CASRGVETGELFF. V gene TRBV5-1 combines with J gene TRBJ2-2; the match to TRBD2 covers 7 bases. The J segment lost 5 bases and the V segment lost 7 bases, leaving 5 bases of the junction unmatched. There are 13 residues in the CDR3. Germline V gene lookup returns CDR1 SGHRS and CDR2 YFSETQ.

The rearrangement links TRBV4-1 to TRBJ2-2; 8 bases align to TRBD1. After removal of 3 bases from V and 3 bases from J, the junction contained 9 bases not matched to a gene. Germline CDR1 reads MGHRA; CDR2 reads YSYEKL. This CDR3 has 17 residues. In DNA, the CDR3 is TGCGCCAGCAGCCACACGCAGGGGGCCGGTTACACCGGGGAGCTGTTTTTT. This gives the protein CASSHTQGAGYTGELFF.

The rearrangement joins TRBV27 to TRBJ1-5; 8 bases align to TRBD1. CDR1 is MNHEY and CDR2 is SMNVEV in the germline V gene (reference sequence). J lost 5 bases, V lost 3 bases, and 6 bases had no gene match. The CDR3 totals 15 residues. The CDR3 region is CASSFVGQGHQPQHF. The CDR3 bases are TGTGCCAGCAGTTTTGTCGGACAGGGCCATCAGCCCCAGCATTTT.

Comments on this clone: The same CDR3 also results from other DNA sequences found in this sample. J is TRBJ1-6 and V is TRBV7-2; 9 bases map to TRBD1. The CDR3 totals 13 residues. The trim removed 4 bases at V and 10 bases at J, leaving 2 bases unmatched. CDR1 is SGHTA, CDR2 FQGNSA, per germline. CDR3 nucleotides: TGTGCCAGCAGCTCGGACAGGGGATCACCCCTCCACTTT. It translates to CASSSDRGSPLHF.

This rearrangement joins TRBV30 to TRBJ1-4; possible D gene TRBD1, 5 bases. The CDR3 covers 14 residues. Germline CDR1 GTSNPN, CDR2 SVGIG (reference sequence). V lost 4 bases and J lost 4, with 13 bases in between. This CDR3 is CAWKIPGDNEKLFF. The CDR3 region has the DNA TGTGCCTGGAAGATACCGGGGGATAATGAAAAACTGTTTTTT.

J is TRBJ1-2 and V is TRBV6-1; D may be TRBD1 (5 bases). The germline V gene encodes CDR1 MNHNS and CDR2 SASEGT. This CDR3 has 14 amino acids. With 3 bases removed from V and 6 bases from J, the gap between germline ends came to 14 bases. The CDR3 here is CASSEFQGFDGYTF. Written as DNA, the CDR3 is TGTGCCAGCAGTGAGTTTCAGGGTTTTGATGGCTACACCTTC.